This entry is about one T cell receptor beta chain. Germline V gives CDR1 WSHSY, CDR2 SAAADI. This CDR3 is 17 amino acids long. V lost 3 bases to trimming and J lost 1 base; unmatched junction nucleotides: 9. Original data processing: It was from reference gene primer amplification that nucleated cell counts were estimated. The method was immunoSEQ multiplex PCR; TCRdb's version includes in-frame clones alone and lacks a portion of them. V, J and clone size are those of that table, while D and trimming were read from the DNA. Here the sample spans tens of thousands of clones, 88% being singletons. The data are from a study of blood T cell repertoires in COVID-19. Across the whole study: The samples span acute and convalescent COVID-19 from the United States, Italy and Spain. PBMCs, B-cell-depleted T cells, or T cells provided the cDNA or gDNA that made up the material.

The TCR was taken from a woman aged 45-65 years with active or convalescent COVID-19. The sample consisted of peripheral blood. The rearrangement joins TRBV10-2 to TRBJ2-1; 7 nucleotides align to TRBD1. CDR3 protein: CASSDGDSSLSYNEQFF. The CDR3 nucleotides read TGCGCCAGCAGTGACGGGGACAGCTCCCTATCCTACAATGAGCAGTTCTTC.